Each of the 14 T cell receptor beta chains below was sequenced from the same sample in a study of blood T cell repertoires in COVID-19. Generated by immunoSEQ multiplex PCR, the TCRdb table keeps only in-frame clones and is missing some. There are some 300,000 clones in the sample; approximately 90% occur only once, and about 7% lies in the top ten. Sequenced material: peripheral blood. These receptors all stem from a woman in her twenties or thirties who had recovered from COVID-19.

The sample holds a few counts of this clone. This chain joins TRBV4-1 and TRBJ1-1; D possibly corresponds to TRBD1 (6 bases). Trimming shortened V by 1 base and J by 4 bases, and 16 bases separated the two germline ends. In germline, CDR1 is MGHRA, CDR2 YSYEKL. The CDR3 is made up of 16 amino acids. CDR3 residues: CASSQGGRGRRTEAFF. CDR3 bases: TGCGCCAGCAGCCAAGGGGGGAGGGGGAGACGCACTGAAGCTTTCTTT.

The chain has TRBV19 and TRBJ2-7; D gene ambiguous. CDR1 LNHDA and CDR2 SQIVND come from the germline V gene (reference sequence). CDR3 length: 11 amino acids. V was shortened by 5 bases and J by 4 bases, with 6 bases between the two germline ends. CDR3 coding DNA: TGTGCCAGTAGTCGAGGATACGAGCAGTACTTC. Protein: CASSRGYEQYF.

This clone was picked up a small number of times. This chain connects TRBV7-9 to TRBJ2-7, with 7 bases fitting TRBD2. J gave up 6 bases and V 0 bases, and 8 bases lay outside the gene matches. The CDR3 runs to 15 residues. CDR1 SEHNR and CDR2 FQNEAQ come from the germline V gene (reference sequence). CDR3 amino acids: CASSLAMGGAGEQYF. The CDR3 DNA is TGTGCCAGCAGCTTAGCCATGGGAGGGGCGGGCGAGCAGTACTTC.

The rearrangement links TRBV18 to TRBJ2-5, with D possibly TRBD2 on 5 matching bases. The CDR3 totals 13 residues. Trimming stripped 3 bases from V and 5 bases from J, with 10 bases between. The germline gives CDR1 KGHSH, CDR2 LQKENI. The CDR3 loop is CASSPTGSETQYF. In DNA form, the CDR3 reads TGTGCCAGCTCACCGACGGGATCGGAGACCCAGTACTTC.

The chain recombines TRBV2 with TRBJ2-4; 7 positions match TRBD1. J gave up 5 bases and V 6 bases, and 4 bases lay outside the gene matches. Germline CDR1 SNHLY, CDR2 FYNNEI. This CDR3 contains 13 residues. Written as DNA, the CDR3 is TGTGCCAGCAGCGATACAGGGGAAAACATTCAGTACTTC. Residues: CASSDTGENIQYF.

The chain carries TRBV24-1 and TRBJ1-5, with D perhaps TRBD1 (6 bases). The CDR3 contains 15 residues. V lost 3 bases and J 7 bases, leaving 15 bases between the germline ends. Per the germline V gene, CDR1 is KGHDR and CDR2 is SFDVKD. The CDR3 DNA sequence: TGTGCCACCAGTGATCCCCGGACAGAAGGGCAGCCCCAGCATTTT. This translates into CATSDPRTEGQPQHF.

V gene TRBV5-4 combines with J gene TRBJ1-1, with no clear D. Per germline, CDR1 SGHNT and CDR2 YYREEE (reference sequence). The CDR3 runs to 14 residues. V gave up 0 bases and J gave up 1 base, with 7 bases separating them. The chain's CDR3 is CASSLEQRNTEAFF. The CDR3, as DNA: TGTGCCAGCAGCTTGGAACAGAGGAACACTGAAGCTTTCTTT.

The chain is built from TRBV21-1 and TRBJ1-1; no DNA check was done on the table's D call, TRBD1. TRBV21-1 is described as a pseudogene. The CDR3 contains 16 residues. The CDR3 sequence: CASSKDRLPGQGQAFF. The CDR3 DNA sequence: TGTGCCAGCAGCAAAGACCGACTCCCGGGACAGGGACAAGCTTTCTTT.

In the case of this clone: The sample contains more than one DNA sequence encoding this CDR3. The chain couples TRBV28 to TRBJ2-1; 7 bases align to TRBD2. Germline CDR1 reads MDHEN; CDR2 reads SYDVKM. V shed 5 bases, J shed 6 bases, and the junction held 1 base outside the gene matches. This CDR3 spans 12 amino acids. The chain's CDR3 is CASSPGGNEQFF. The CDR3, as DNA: TGTGCCAGCAGTCCGGGGGGCAATGAGCAGTTCTTC. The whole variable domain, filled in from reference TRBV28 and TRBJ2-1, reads DVKVTQSSRYLVKRTGEKVFLECVQDMDHENMFWYRQDPGLGLRLIYFSYDVKMKEKGDIPEGYSVSREKKERFSLILESASTNQTSMYLCASSPGGNEQFFGPGTRLTVL.

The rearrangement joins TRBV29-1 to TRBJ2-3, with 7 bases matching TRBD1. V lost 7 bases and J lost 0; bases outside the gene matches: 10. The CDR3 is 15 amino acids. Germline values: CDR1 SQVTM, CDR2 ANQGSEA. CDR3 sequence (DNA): TGCAGCGGGACGGAGACAGGGTTTAGCACAGATACGCAGTATTTT. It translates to CSGTETGFSTDTQYF.

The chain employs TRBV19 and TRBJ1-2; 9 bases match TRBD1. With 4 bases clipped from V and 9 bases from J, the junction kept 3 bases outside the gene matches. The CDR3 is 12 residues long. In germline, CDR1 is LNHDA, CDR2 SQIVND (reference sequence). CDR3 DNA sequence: TGTGCCAGTAGTAGGGGGACAGGGCGCTACACCTTC. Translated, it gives CASSRGTGRYTF.

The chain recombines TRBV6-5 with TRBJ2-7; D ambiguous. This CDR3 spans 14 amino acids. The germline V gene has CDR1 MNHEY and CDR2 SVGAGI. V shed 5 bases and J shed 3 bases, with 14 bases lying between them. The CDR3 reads CASSTPQKSYEQYF. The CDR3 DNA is TGTGCCAGCAGTACACCTCAGAAAAGCTACGAGCAGTACTTC.

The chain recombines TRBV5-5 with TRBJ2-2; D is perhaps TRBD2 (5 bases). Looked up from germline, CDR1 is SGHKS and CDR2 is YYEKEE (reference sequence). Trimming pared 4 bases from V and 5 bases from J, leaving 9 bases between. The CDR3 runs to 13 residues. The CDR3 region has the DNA TGTGCCAGCAGCCCTAGGAGGACCGGGGAGCTGTTTTTT. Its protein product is CASSPRRTGELFF.

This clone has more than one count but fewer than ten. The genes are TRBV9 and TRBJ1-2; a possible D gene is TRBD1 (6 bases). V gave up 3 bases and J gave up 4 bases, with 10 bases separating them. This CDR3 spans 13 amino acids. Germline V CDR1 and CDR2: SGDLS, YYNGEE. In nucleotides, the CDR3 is TGTGCCAGCAGCGACAGGGATGCCTATGGCTACACCTTC. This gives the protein CASSDRDAYGYTF.